The 19 T cell receptor beta chains reported below all come from one sample, sequenced in a study of blood T cell repertoires in COVID-19 (dated by TCRdb to 2019 to 2021). Libraries were built with the immunoSEQ multiplex PCR assay. TCRdb holds this immuneACCESS table with in-frame rearrangements only. Some clones are missing; in checked studies, unresolved V genes explain under half, and the rest has no known cause. The sample includes approximately 80,000 clones, with roughly 88% observed a single time. The ten largest clones take up 2.5% to 3.5% of the sample. Sequencing was carried out using peripheral blood. These receptors all come from a woman at least 80 years old with COVID-19, enrolled during active disease.

This clone showed up just a few times. The CDR3 protein is CAWSGDRGTGDTQYF. Written as DNA, the CDR3 is TGTGCCTGGAGTGGTGACAGGGGTACGGGAGATACGCAGTATTTT. The chain has TRBV30 and TRBJ2-3; TRBD1 agrees at 8 bases. CDR1 and CDR2 from the germline V gene are GTSNPN and SVGIG (reference sequence). CDR3 length equals 15 residues. The trim removed 1 base at V and 5 bases at J, leaving 8 bases unmatched.

The genes are TRBV18 and TRBJ1-1; D not resolved. V lost 3 bases, J lost 6 bases, and 11 bases lay in between. Germline-derived CDR1 and CDR2 are KGHSH and LQKENI. CDR3 length equals 13 residues. CDR3 residues: CASSPLALPEAFF. CDR3 nucleotides: TGTGCCAGCTCACCTTTAGCGCTCCCTGAAGCTTTCTTT.

The chain is built from TRBV27 and TRBJ2-1; TRBD2 matches at 12 bases. J lost 9 bases, V lost 2 bases, and 2 bases had no gene match. This CDR3 has 14 amino acids. CDR1 MNHEY and CDR2 SMNVEV come from the germline V gene (reference sequence). CDR3 loop: CASSLLAGGAEQFF. As DNA, the CDR3 is TGTGCCAGCAGTTTACTAGCGGGAGGGGCTGAGCAGTTCTTC.

The chain recombines TRBV6-1 with TRBJ1-5; the D is unclear. Trimming shortened V by 2 bases and J by 0 bases, and 8 bases separated the two germline ends. CDR3 length equals 15 residues. Germline loops: CDR1 MNHNS, CDR2 SASEGT. DNA for the CDR3: TGTGCCAGCAGTGAACAGGTGGCTAGCAATCAGCCCCAGCATTTT. It yields the protein CASSEQVASNQPQHF.

This chain links TRBV11-1 with TRBJ1-1; maybe TRBD1 (5 bases). The ends were cut back, 7 bases at V and 10 bases at J, with 19 bases in the middle. In germline, CDR1 is SGHAT, CDR2 FQDESV (reference sequence). The CDR3 loop spans 13 amino acids. CDR3 in amino acids: CASTLGLGTRAFF. In nucleotides, the CDR3 is TGTGCCAGCACCCTTGGGTTGGGGACTCGAGCTTTCTTT.

The rearrangement joins TRBV5-6 to TRBJ1-2; maybe TRBD1 (5 bases). This CDR3 is 15 amino acids long. Trimming removed 3 bases at V and 3 bases at J, with 15 bases between. Germline CDR1 is SGHDT and CDR2 is YYEEEE. CDR3: CASSYSTDIYYGYTF. As DNA, the CDR3 is TGTGCCAGCAGCTACTCGACGGACATTTACTATGGCTACACCTTC.

This chain connects TRBV12-3 or TRBV12-4 to TRBJ1-5, with no clear D. V lost 10 bases to trimming and J lost 6 bases, with 13 bases between them. The CDR3 has 12 amino acids. In DNA form, the CDR3 reads TGTGCCATTCGGGAGGAAGGTCAGCCCCAGCATTTT. Amino acid sequence: CAIREEGQPQHF.

The chain employs TRBV5-1 and TRBJ2-5; D gene uncertain. The germline V gene encodes CDR1 SGHRS and CDR2 YFSETQ. The CDR3 runs 17 residues. The V end lost 0 bases, the J end lost 2 bases, and 17 bases lay between the germline ends. Here the CDR3 reads CASSLGLLGWVQETQYF. The CDR3, as DNA: TGCGCCAGCAGCTTGGGGCTCCTGGGCTGGGTGCAAGAGACCCAGTACTTC.

J is TRBJ2-3 and V is TRBV12-3 or TRBV12-4; weak D call: TRBD1 (5 bases). V dropped 8 bases and J dropped 3 bases, with 12 bases sitting between them. This CDR3 comprises 13 residues. Written as DNA, the CDR3 is TGTGCCAGCCTGTTACAGGAGACAGATACGCAGTATTTT. It is translated as CASLLQETDTQYF.

V is TRBV5-1 and J is TRBJ2-3, with 12 bases identical to TRBD2. CDR1 is SGHRS, CDR2 YFSETQ, per germline. The CDR3 consists of 16 residues. V shed 4 bases, J shed 5 bases, and the junction held 8 bases outside the gene matches. Here the CDR3 DNA reads TGCGCCAGCAGCCTCCTAGCGGGAGGGCCAGAAGATACGCAGTATTTT. Residues: CASSLLAGGPEDTQYF. The full variable domain, with the rest looked up from reference TRBV5-1 and TRBJ2-3, is KAGVTQTPRYLIKTRGQQVTLSCSPISGHRSVSWYQQTPGQGLQFLFEYFSETQRNKGNFPGRFSGRQFSNSRSEMNVSTLELGDSALYLCASSLLAGGPEDTQYFGPGTRLTVL.

V gene TRBV28 combines with J gene TRBJ2-7; 7 bases fit TRBD1. J gave up 2 bases and V 6 bases, and 4 bases lay outside the gene matches. CDR3 size: 13 residues. Looked up from germline, CDR1 is MDHEN and CDR2 is SYDVKM. The CDR3 loop is CASRSTGPYEQYF. CDR3 DNA: TGTGCCAGCAGGTCGACAGGGCCCTACGAGCAGTACTTC.

The chain joins TRBV12-3 or TRBV12-4 to TRBJ2-2, with D unclear. The CDR3 length is 13 residues. Trimming took 6 bases from V and 6 from J, leaving 11 bases between them. CDR3 DNA: TGTGCCAGCAGCTCATACGAGTCCGGGGAGCTGTTTTTT. It is translated as CASSSYESGELFF.

The rearrangement joins TRBV14 to TRBJ2-2; no firm D call. The germline V gene has CDR1 SGHDN and CDR2 FVKESK. Trimming stripped 3 bases from V and 6 bases from J, with 8 bases between. The CDR3 totals 13 residues. The CDR3 is CASSQGLPGELFF. The CDR3 coding sequence is TGTGCCAGCAGCCAGGGCCTCCCCGGGGAGCTGTTTTTT. The variable domain in full, with the rest retrieved from reference TRBV14 and TRBJ2-2, is EAGVTQFPSHSVIEKGQTVTLRCDPISGHDNLYWYRRVMGKEIKFLLHFVKESKQDESGMPNNRFLAERTGGTYSTLKVQPAELEDSGVYFCASSQGLPGELFFGEGSRLTVL.

J is TRBJ1-3 and V is TRBV19, with a tentative D call TRBD1 (6 bases). The CDR3 runs 16 residues. CDR1 is LNHDA, CDR2 SQIVND, per germline (reference sequence). V lost 4 bases and J 0 bases, leaving 13 bases between the germline ends. Here the CDR3 DNA reads TGTGCCAGTAGTACCTGGACAGTGAGCTCTGGAAACACCATATATTTT. This codes for CASSTWTVSSGNTIYF.

This clone was counted a single time. The gene calls are TRBV2 and TRBJ2-3; 8 positions agree with TRBD2. Losses at the gene ends were 6 bases for V and 5 bases for J; bases not matched to a gene: 13. The CDR3 runs to 16 residues. Looked up from germline, CDR1 is SNHLY and CDR2 is FYNNEI. The CDR3 DNA sequence: TGTGCCAGCAGCCATAATCCGGGACTAGTTGAAGATACGCAGTATTTT. It specifies CASSHNPGLVEDTQYF.

This clone has more than one count but fewer than ten. This rearrangement joins TRBV12-2 to TRBJ1-1. TRBV12-2 is described as a pseudogene. CDR3 length: 14 residues. CDR3 sequence (DNA): TGTCTGATGGGAGGGGCAGAGGTGGACACTGAAGCTTTCTTT. It specifies CLMGGAEVDTEAFF.

The rearrangement links TRBV12-3 or TRBV12-4 to TRBJ1-1; D unresolved. This CDR3 comprises 13 residues. Trimming left V 6 bases short and J 2 bases short, with 10 bases between. The CDR3 spells CASRGHPNTEAFF. CDR3 in DNA: TGTGCCAGCAGGGGCCATCCTAACACTGAAGCTTTCTTT.

The chain is built from TRBV15 and TRBJ2-2, with D tentatively TRBD2 (6 bases). The CDR3 has 13 amino acids. Germline assignment: CDR1 LNHNV and CDR2 YYDKDF (reference sequence). V lost 0 bases, J lost 11 bases, and 10 bases lay in between. The CDR3 DNA reads as TGTGCCACCAGCAGAGATTTCGGGGGAGAGCTGTTTTTT. It translates to CATSRDFGGELFF.

This chain links TRBV2 with TRBJ2-7; D not certain. Germline V gene sequence: CDR1 SNHLY, CDR2 FYNNEI. The ends were cut back, 3 bases at V and 7 bases at J, with 7 bases in the middle. This CDR3 has 11 amino acids. The CDR3 reads CASSEGREQYF. The DNA for the CDR3 is TGTGCCAGCAGTGAGGGCAGAGAGCAGTACTTC.